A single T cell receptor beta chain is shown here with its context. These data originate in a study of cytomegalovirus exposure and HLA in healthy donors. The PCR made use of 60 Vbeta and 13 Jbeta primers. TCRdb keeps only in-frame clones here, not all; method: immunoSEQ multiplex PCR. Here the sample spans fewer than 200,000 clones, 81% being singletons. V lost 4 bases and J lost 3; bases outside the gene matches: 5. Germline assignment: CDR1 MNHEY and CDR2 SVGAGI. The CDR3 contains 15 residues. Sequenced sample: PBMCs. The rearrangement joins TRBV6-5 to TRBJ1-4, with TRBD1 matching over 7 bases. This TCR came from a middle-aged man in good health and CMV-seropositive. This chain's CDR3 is CASSSTGVANEKLFF. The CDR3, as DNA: TGTGCCAGCAGTTCCACAGGGGTAGCTAATGAAAAACTGTTTTTT.